Sequencing of this TCR beta chain was carried out in a study of blood T cell repertoires in COVID-19. Libraries were prepared by immunoSEQ multiplex PCR; TCRdb keeps only in-frame clonotypes and omits some of them. The data show some 320,000 clones, roughly 90% seen once. Germline V CDR1 and CDR2: GTSNPN, SVGIG (reference sequence). J lost 7 bases, V lost 2 bases, and 5 bases had no gene match. This CDR3 comprises 15 residues. This TCR came from a man aged 55 to 70 who had recovered from COVID-19. The source material was PBMCs or T cells enriched from blood (not recorded which). The chain couples TRBV30 to TRBJ1-6; 10 nucleotides align to TRBD1. The CDR3 is CAWSYGQGGNSPLHF. For the CDR3, the DNA is TGTGCCTGGAGTTACGGACAGGGGGGAAATTCACCCCTCCACTTT.